This T cell receptor beta chain was sequenced in a study of technical replicates of blood from several donors. Trimming stripped 2 bases from V and 2 bases from J, with 13 bases between. CDR3 length: 15 amino acids. Germline assignment: CDR1 SEHNR and CDR2 FQNEAQ (reference sequence). Clones were read by immunoSEQ multiplex PCR, and TCRdb kept only the in-frame ones, dropping some. The data hold about 59,000 clones, with around 85% observed a single time. The receptor's source is a human donor in good health. Some clones in this sample may be carry-over from other donors' samples. This chain uses TRBV7-9 with TRBJ2-7, with D possibly TRBD2 on 5 matching bases. The sequenced material came from PBMCs. CDR3 residues: CASSLSGSSPYEQYF. In nucleotides, the CDR3 is TGTGCCAGCAGCTTATCGGGGAGCTCCCCCTACGAGCAGTACTTC.